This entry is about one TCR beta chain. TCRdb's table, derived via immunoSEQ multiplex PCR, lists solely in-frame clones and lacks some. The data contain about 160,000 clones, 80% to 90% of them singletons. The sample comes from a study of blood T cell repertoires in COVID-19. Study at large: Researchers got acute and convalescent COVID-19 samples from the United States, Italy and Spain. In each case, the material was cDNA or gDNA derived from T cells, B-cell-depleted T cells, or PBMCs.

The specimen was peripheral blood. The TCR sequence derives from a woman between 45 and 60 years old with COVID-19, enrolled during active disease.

The CDR3: CASSLGLSNQPQHF. The CDR3 DNA follows: TGTGCCAGCAGCTTGGGGCTTAGCAATCAGCCCCAGCATTTT. The J gene is TRBJ1-5, the V gene TRBV7-6, with D perhaps TRBD1 (5 bases). The CDR3 has 14 residues. V was cut by 3 bases and J by 0 bases, with 6 bases left in between. Germline lookup yields CDR1 SGHVS and CDR2 FNYEAQ.